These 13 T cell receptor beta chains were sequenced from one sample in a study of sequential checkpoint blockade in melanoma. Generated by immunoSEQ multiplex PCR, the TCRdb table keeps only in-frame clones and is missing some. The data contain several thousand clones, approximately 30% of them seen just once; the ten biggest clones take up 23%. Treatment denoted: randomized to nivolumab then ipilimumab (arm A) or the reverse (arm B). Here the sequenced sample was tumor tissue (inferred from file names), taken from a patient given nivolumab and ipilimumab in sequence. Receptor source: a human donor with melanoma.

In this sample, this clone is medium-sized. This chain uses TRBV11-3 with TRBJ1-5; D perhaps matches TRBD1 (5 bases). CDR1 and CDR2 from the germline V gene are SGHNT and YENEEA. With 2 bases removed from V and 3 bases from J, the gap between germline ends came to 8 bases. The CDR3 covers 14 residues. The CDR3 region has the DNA TGTGCCAGCAGCTTATCAGGGAACAATCAGCCCCAGCATTTT. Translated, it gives CASSLSGNNQPQHF.

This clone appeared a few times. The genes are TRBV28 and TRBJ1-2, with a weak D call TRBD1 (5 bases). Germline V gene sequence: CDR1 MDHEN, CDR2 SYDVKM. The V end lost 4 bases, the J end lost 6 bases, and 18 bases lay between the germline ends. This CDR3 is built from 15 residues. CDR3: CASSSPGPRLDGYTF. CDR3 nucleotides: TGTGCCAGCAGTTCACCGGGACCCCGGCTCGATGGCTACACCTTC.

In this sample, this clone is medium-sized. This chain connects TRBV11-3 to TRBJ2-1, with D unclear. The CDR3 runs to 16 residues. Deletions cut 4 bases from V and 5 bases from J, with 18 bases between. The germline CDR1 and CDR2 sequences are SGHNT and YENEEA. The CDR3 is CASSYLVVGLNNEQFF. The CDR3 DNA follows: TGTGCCAGCAGCTACTTAGTGGTCGGGCTTAACAATGAGCAGTTCTTC.

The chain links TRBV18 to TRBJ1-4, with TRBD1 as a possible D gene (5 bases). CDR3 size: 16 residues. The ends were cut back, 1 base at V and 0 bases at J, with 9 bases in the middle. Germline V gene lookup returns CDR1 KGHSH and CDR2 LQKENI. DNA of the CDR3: TGTGCCAGCTCACCACAGACAGCTTCAACTAATGAAAAACTGTTTTTT. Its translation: CASSPQTASTNEKLFF.

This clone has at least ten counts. The DNA for the CDR3 is TGTGCCAGCAGCTTAGAGGGTGGCAGTTACTCTGGCTACACCTTC. Amino acids: CASSLEGGSYSGYTF. The gene calls are TRBV11-3 and TRBJ1-2, with D unresolved. CDR1 SGHNT and CDR2 YENEEA come from the germline V gene. The CDR3 is 15 residues long. V lost 0 bases, J lost 7 bases, and 15 bases lay in between.

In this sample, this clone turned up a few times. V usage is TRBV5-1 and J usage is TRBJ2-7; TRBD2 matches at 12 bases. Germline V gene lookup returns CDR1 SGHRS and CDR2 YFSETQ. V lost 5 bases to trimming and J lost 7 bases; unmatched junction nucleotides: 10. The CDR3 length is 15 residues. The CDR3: CASRSGTSGSWEQYF. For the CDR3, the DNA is TGCGCCAGCAGATCCGGGACTAGCGGGTCTTGGGAGCAGTACTTC.

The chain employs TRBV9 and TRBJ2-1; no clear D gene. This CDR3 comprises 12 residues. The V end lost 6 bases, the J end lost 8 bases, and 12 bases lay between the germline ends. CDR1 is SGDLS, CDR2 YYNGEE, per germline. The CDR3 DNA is TGTGCCAGCAATCGGCAGGCTGATGAGCAGTTCTTC. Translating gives CASNRQADEQFF.

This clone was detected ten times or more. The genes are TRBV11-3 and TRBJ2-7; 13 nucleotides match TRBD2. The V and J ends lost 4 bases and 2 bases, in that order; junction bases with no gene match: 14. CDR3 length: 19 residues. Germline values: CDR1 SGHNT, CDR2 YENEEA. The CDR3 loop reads CASSSAPWTSGRSAYEQYF. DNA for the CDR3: TGTGCCAGCAGCTCGGCACCCTGGACTAGCGGGAGAAGTGCCTACGAGCAGTACTTC.

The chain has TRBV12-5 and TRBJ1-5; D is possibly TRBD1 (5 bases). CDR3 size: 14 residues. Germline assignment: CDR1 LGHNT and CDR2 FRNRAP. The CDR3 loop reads CASGEDRFNQPQHF. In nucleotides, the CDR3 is TGTGCCAGCGGGGAAGACAGATTCAATCAGCCCCAGCATTTT.

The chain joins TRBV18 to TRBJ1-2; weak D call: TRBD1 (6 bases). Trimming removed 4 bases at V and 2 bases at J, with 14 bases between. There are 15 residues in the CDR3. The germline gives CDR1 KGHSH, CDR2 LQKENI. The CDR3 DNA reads TGTGCCAGCTCACAAGGGGCCGGGGGCAACTATGGCTACACCTTC. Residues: CASSQGAGGNYGYTF.

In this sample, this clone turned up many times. In DNA form, the CDR3 reads TGTGCCAGCAGCCAGGCCGGGTCCGGCGGCTATGGCTACACCTTC. Translated, it gives CASSQAGSGGYGYTF. The J gene is TRBJ1-2, the V gene TRBV7-6; no clear D. Germline CDR1 and CDR2: SGHVS and FNYEAQ. The CDR3 has 15 amino acids. V lost 5 bases and J 4 bases, leaving 17 bases between the germline ends.

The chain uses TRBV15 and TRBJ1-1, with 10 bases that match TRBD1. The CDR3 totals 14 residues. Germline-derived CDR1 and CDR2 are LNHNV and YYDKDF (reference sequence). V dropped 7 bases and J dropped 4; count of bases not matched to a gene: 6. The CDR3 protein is CATTRDRGGTEAFF. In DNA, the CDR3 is TGTGCCACCACTCGGGACAGGGGAGGCACTGAAGCTTTCTTT.

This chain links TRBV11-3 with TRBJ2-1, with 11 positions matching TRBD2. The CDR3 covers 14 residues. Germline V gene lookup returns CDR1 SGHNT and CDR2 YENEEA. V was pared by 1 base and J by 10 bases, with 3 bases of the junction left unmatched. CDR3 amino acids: CASSLGLAGGEQFF. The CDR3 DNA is TGTGCCAGCAGCTTAGGGCTAGCGGGAGGCGAGCAGTTCTTC.